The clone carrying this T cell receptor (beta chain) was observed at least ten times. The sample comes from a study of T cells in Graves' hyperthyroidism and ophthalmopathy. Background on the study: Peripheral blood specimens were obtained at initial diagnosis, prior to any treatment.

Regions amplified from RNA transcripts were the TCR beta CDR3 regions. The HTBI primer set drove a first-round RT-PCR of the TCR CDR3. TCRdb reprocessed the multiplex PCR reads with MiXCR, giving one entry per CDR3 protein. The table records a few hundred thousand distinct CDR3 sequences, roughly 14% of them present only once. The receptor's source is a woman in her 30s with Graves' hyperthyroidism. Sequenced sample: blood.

The DNA of the CDR3 is TGTGCCAGCAACCCCGGTGGGAGAGAGACCCAGTACTTC. As protein: CASNPGGRETQYF. The chain carries TRBV12-3 or TRBV12-4 and TRBJ2-5; weak D call: TRBD2 (5 bases). There are 13 residues in the CDR3. V was shortened by 7 bases and J by 4 bases, with 13 bases between the two germline ends.